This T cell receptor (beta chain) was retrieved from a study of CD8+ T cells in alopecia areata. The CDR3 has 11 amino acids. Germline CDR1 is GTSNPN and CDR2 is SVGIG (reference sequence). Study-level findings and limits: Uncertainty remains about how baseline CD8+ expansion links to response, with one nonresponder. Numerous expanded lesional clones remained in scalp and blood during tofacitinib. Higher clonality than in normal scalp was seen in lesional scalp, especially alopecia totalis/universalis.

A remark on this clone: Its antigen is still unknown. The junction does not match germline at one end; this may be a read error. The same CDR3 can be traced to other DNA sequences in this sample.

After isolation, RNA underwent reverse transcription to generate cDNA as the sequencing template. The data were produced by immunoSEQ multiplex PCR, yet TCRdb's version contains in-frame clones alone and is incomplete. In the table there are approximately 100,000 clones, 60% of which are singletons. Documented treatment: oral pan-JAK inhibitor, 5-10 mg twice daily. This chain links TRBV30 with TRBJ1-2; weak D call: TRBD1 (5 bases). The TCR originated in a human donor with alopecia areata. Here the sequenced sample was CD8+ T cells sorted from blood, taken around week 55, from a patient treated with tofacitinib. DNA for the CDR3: TGTGCCTGGATTGGGGGAAATGGCTACACCTTT. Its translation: CAWIGGNGYTF.